This TCR beta chain was found in a study of CD8+ T cells in alopecia areata. Looking at the study overall: Oral tofacitinib, 5 to 10 mg twice daily, was given in an open-label trial. General study results and limits: Clarity of TCR sharing across patients fell short of that in mice, possibly HLA-related. Lesional scalp, especially alopecia totalis/universalis, showed higher clonality than normal scalp.

There are a few counts of this clone. Its antigen remains unknown. Distinct nucleotide sequences in the sample also encode this CDR3. Germline V gene data show CDR1 as SQVTM and CDR2 as ANQGSEA. V was clipped by 4 bases and J by 1 base, with 13 bases between them. The CDR3 consists of 14 residues. Reverse transcription of extracted RNA yielded cDNA, which provided the sequencing template. The method was immunoSEQ multiplex PCR; TCRdb's version includes in-frame clones alone and lacks a portion of them. Here the sample spans 200,000 to 250,000 clones, 50% to 60% being singletons. This TCR derives from a human donor with alopecia areata. The starting material was CD4+ T cells sorted from blood, obtained at week 0. V usage is TRBV29-1 and J usage is TRBJ1-1, with D perhaps matching TRBD1 (6 bases). Here the CDR3 DNA reads TGCAGCGTTGGGCCTTCGACAGGGAACACTGAAGCTTTCTTT. Translated: CSVGPSTGNTEAFF. Combining the CDR3 with reference TRBV29-1 and TRBJ1-1 gives the whole variable domain SAVISQKPSRDICQRGTSLTIQCQVDSQVTMMFWYRQQPGQSLTLIATANQGSEATYESGFVIDKFPISRPNLTFSTLTVSNMSPEDSSIYLCSVGPSTGNTEAFFGQGTRLTVV.